Listed below are T cell receptor beta chains from one sample, sequenced in a study of post-analysis software for immune sequencing data. TCRdb re-derived calls from the PCR reads in MiXCR, one entry per CDR3 protein. The sample lists about 540,000 distinct CDR3 sequences; 34% were seen once. Sequencing was performed on blood. Receptors originate from a girl aged 2-17 years with multiple sclerosis. Both conserved end residues are trimmed from each CDR3. Expanded clones get a size class; other rows say once, few or many, or leave the size out.

CDR3 length: 15; clone size: many; V gene: TRBV9; CDR3 protein: ASSVGGAPPASSAQY
CDR3 length: 13; clone size: .; V gene: TRBV12-3/TRBV12-4; CDR3 protein: ASLTPVGRRTEAF
CDR3 length: 10; clone size: .; V gene: TRBV28; CDR3 protein: ASKPVQGDYT
CDR3 length: 10; clone size: few; V gene: TRBV20-1; CDR3 protein: SGQGSEYGYT
CDR3 length: 14; clone size: few; V gene: TRBV6-6; CDR3 protein: ASSYAPLWKEETQY
CDR3 length: 13; clone size: .; V gene: TRBV18; CDR3 protein: ASSPRQGPTGELF
CDR3 length: 12; clone size: few; V gene: TRBV19; CDR3 protein: ASRAGLVYNEQF
CDR3 length: 9; clone size: few; V gene: TRBV11-3; CDR3 protein: ASSHGTEQF
CDR3 length: 13; clone size: many; V gene: TRBV4-1; CDR3 protein: ASSPLGTSVETQY
CDR3 length: 12; clone size: few; V gene: TRBV6-2/TRBV6-3; CDR3 protein: ASTRLAGGLTQY
CDR3 length: 11; clone size: few; V gene: TRBV5-1; CDR3 protein: ASSLALGGEQF
CDR3 length: 14; clone size: .; V gene: TRBV7-8; CDR3 protein: ASSEGPGQGYNEQF
CDR3 length: 13; clone size: .; V gene: TRBV15; CDR3 protein: ATSTEDRGQNIQY
CDR3 length: 13; clone size: .; V gene: TRBV2; CDR3 protein: ASRGTFSGANVLT
CDR3 length: 12; clone size: .; V gene: TRBV6-1; CDR3 protein: ASSEYGRGYEQY
CDR3 length: 13; clone size: .; V gene: TRBV10-3; CDR3 protein: AISGEASGANVLT
CDR3 length: 12; clone size: .; V gene: TRBV5-1; CDR3 protein: ASSDRGAGETQY
CDR3 length: 11; clone size: .; V gene: TRBV5-1; CDR3 protein: ASSSRPPNEQF
CDR3 length: 13; clone size: .; V gene: TRBV20-1; CDR3 protein: SARGLVASTDTQY
CDR3 length: 13; clone size: .; V gene: TRBV27; CDR3 protein: ASSTSGAGANVRT
CDR3 length: 15; clone size: .; V gene: TRBV6-1; CDR3 protein: ASSFPGLRVERETQY
CDR3 length: 14; clone size: .; V gene: TRBV5-1; CDR3 protein: ASRLTSGGFTDTQY
CDR3 length: 13; clone size: .; V gene: TRBV6-6; CDR3 protein: ASSYSRSSTDTQY
CDR3 length: 13; clone size: .; V gene: TRBV4-1; CDR3 protein: ASSPTGDSNQPQH
CDR3 length: 13; clone size: few; V gene: TRBV20-1; CDR3 protein: SARDPKRGYNEQF
CDR3 length: 13; clone size: once; V gene: TRBV5-5; CDR3 protein: ASSSPRGSYNGQF
CDR3 length: 11; clone size: few; V gene: TRBV29-1; CDR3 protein: SAAGRVRETQY
CDR3 length: 14; clone size: few; V gene: TRBV4-1; CDR3 protein: ASSGTGTGGYQPQH
CDR3 length: 10; clone size: .; V gene: TRBV3-1; CDR3 protein: ASSPGQGKQY
CDR3 length: 15; clone size: once; V gene: TRBV5-1; CDR3 protein: ASSLWGARGANTEAF